Shown below are 31 T cell receptor beta chains from a single sample sequenced in a study of blood T cell repertoires in COVID-19. TCRdb keeps only in-frame clones here, not all; method: immunoSEQ multiplex PCR. The sample includes 90,000 to 95,000 clones, almost 90% of them seen just once. The sample comprised peripheral blood. The receptors originated from a woman in her seventies with acute or convalescent COVID-19.

The chain uses TRBV18 and TRBJ1-1; D might be TRBD1 (5 bases). V lost 5 bases and J 6 bases, leaving 13 bases between the germline ends. This CDR3 comprises 13 residues. CDR1 and CDR2 from the germline V gene are KGHSH and LQKENI. CDR3 bases: TGTGCCAGCTCAGGACACAAAGACTCTGAAGCTTTCTTT. This translates into CASSGHKDSEAFF.

The chain is built from TRBV24-1 and TRBJ1-5; a possible D gene is TRBD1 (5 bases). V lost 4 bases and J 3 bases, leaving 9 bases between the germline ends. Per the germline V gene, CDR1 is KGHDR and CDR2 is SFDVKD. CDR3 length: 14 residues. The CDR3 is CATSDQGYNQPQHF. For the CDR3, the DNA is TGTGCCACCAGTGACCAGGGCTACAATCAGCCCCAGCATTTT.

This chain uses TRBV14 with TRBJ2-1; the match to TRBD2 covers 8 bases. Germline CDR1 reads SGHDN; CDR2 reads FVKESK. J gave up 7 bases and V 4 bases, and 12 bases lay outside the gene matches. This CDR3 is built from 16 residues. The CDR3: CASSRTSGLPPNEQFF. The CDR3 region has the DNA TGTGCCAGCAGCCGAACTAGCGGACTACCCCCTAATGAGCAGTTCTTC.

V and J are TRBV2 and TRBJ1-4, with no clear D. This CDR3 has 14 amino acids. Trimming took off 7 bases at V and 8 bases at J, with 17 bases between the two ends. CDR1 is SNHLY and CDR2 is FYNNEI in the germline V gene. The CDR3 region has the DNA TGTGCCAGCAAAACAGCCGCTTCCTCGGAAAAACTGTTTTTT. It encodes CASKTAASSEKLFF.

V and J are TRBV24-1 and TRBJ2-7, with 8 positions matching TRBD1. V shed 9 bases, J shed 6 bases, and the junction held 9 bases outside the gene matches. The CDR3 has 13 amino acids. Germline CDR1 and CDR2: KGHDR and SFDVKD. DNA of the CDR3: TGTGCCACCGGACAGGGATCTGTCTCCGAGCAGTACTTC. This codes for CATGQGSVSEQYF.

The chain recombines TRBV28 with TRBJ1-2; TRBD1 is a possible D gene (6 bases). The CDR3 has 13 residues. Trimming stripped 5 bases from V and 7 bases from J, with 14 bases between. Germline CDR1 MDHEN, CDR2 SYDVKM. The CDR3 sequence: CASSDDRLAGYTF. The CDR3 nucleotides are TGTGCCAGCAGTGACGACAGGCTGGCTGGCTACACCTTC.

The chain recombines TRBV5-4 with TRBJ2-3; D may be TRBD1 (5 bases). V shed 2 bases and J shed 3 bases, with 16 bases lying between them. The CDR3 has 16 residues. Germline CDR1 SGHNT, CDR2 YYREEE (reference sequence). The CDR3 loop reads CASSLNWVQGTDTQYF. CDR3 nucleotide sequence: TGTGCCAGCAGCTTAAACTGGGTTCAGGGTACAGATACGCAGTATTTT.

The chain links TRBV9 to TRBJ1-5; D is unresolved. This CDR3 spans 13 amino acids. Trimming took off 1 base at V and 5 bases at J, with 7 bases between the two ends. The germline CDR1 and CDR2 sequences are SGDLS and YYNGEE. In nucleotides, the CDR3 is TGTGCCAGCAGCGTAAGGCAGGATCAGCCCCAGCATTTT. It encodes CASSVRQDQPQHF.

This chain joins TRBV4-1 and TRBJ1-5, with D perhaps TRBD1 (6 bases). This CDR3 region has 15 residues. Germline loops: CDR1 MGHRA, CDR2 YSYEKL. V was pared by 3 bases and J by 4 bases, with 13 bases between. CDR3 sequence reads: CASSQARTANQPQHF. As DNA, the CDR3 is TGCGCCAGCAGCCAGGCCCGGACAGCTAATCAGCCCCAGCATTTT.

V gene TRBV28 combines with J gene TRBJ1-5; possibly TRBD1 for D (6 bases). Trimming cost V 7 bases and J 4 bases, with 17 bases left between them. The CDR3 has 15 residues. Germline V gene sequence: CDR1 MDHEN, CDR2 SYDVKM. DNA of the CDR3: TGTGCCAGCACCTTATCGGACAGAATGAATCAGCCCCAGCATTTT. Amino acids: CASTLSDRMNQPQHF.

The gene calls are TRBV7-3 and TRBJ2-7; D not certain. This CDR3 contains 14 residues. The V end was cut by 5 bases, the J end by 0 bases, with 11 bases between. The germline CDR1 and CDR2 sequences are SGHTA and FQGTGA. CDR3 DNA: TGTGCCAGCAGCCCCGCCCTGAGCTCCTACGAGCAGTACTTC. This sequence encodes CASSPALSSYEQYF.

This sequence joins TRBV6-5 and TRBJ1-2; 7 positions match TRBD1. This CDR3 contains 14 residues. Per germline, CDR1 MNHEY and CDR2 SVGAGI. V shed 0 bases and J 6 bases; nucleotides not matched to a gene: 4. CDR3 residues: CASSYSDRSNGYTF. In DNA form, the CDR3 reads TGTGCCAGCAGTTACTCGGACAGGAGCAATGGCTACACCTTC.

The CDR3 region is CASSQVSTPNTEAFF. For the CDR3, the DNA is TGTGCCAGCAGCCAAGTATCCACTCCCAACACTGAAGCTTTCTTT. The chain is built from TRBV3-1 (or the pseudogene TRBV3-2) and TRBJ1-1; no clear D gene. CDR1 and CDR2 (germline): LGHDT, YNNKEL (reference sequence). Trimming left V 1 base short and J 2 bases short, with 11 bases between. The CDR3 sequence is 15 residues long.

To note about this clone: The sample holds other DNA sequences that translate to the same CDR3. The chain links TRBV9 to TRBJ2-7, with D hard to call. The germline V and J ends were trimmed by 0 bases and 0 bases, with 7 bases remaining between them. The CDR3 spans 14 residues. The germline V gene encodes CDR1 SGDLS and CDR2 YYNGEE. Written as DNA, the CDR3 is TGTGCCAGCAGCGTAGGGAGCAGCTCCTACGAGCAGTACTTC. Translating it yields CASSVGSSSYEQYF.

The rearrangement uses TRBV10-1 and TRBJ1-4; 7 bases are a match to TRBD1. Germline CDR1 WNHNN, CDR2 SYGVQD (reference sequence). The CDR3 consists of 19 residues. J lost 0 bases, V lost 4 bases, and 14 bases had no gene match. CDR3 coding DNA: TGCGCCAGCAGTGGGGGAGGTAAGAAAGGGGGCACAACTAATGAAAAACTGTTTTTT. Its protein product is CASSGGGKKGGTTNEKLFF.

The chain has TRBV5-1 and TRBJ2-1, with 7 bases matching TRBD2. The CDR3 is made up of 14 amino acids. Germline assignment: CDR1 SGHRS and CDR2 YFSETQ. V shed 6 bases, J shed 6 bases, and the junction held 9 bases outside the gene matches. This chain's CDR3 is CASTVLAESNEQFF. In nucleotides, the CDR3 is TGCGCCAGCACAGTGCTAGCGGAGAGCAATGAGCAGTTCTTC. The whole variable domain, filled in from reference TRBV5-1 and TRBJ2-1, reads KAGVTQTPRYLIKTRGQQVTLSCSPISGHRSVSWYQQTPGQGLQFLFEYFSETQRNKGNFPGRFSGRQFSNSRSEMNVSTLELGDSALYLCASTVLAESNEQFFGPGTRLTVL.

The chain joins TRBV4-1 to TRBJ2-7; D ambiguous. V was pared by 3 bases and J by 4 bases, with 10 bases between. Germline-derived CDR1 and CDR2 are MGHRA and YSYEKL. The CDR3 length is 13 residues. The CDR3 loop is CASSQARGYEQYF. The CDR3 DNA reads TGCGCCAGCAGCCAGGCACGTGGTTACGAGCAGTACTTC.

The chain carries TRBV24-1 and TRBJ2-5, with D maybe TRBD2 (6 bases). With 4 bases removed from V and 2 bases from J, the gap between germline ends came to 13 bases. The CDR3 consists of 15 residues. CDR1 KGHDR and CDR2 SFDVKD come from the germline V gene. The CDR3 is CATSDPGTQQETQYF. For the CDR3, the DNA is TGTGCCACCAGTGACCCCGGGACTCAACAAGAGACCCAGTACTTC.

The genes are TRBV19 and TRBJ2-3, with 10 bases that match TRBD2. The CDR3 spans 14 residues. Germline V gives CDR1 LNHDA, CDR2 SQIVND (reference sequence). The V gene end was trimmed by 8 bases and the J gene end by 8 bases; junction bases not matched to a gene: 10. The CDR3 DNA is TGTGCCAGTCGTCCTAGCGGGGGTACCCCTACGCAGTATTTT. It codes for CASRPSGGTPTQYF.

The chain recombines TRBV27 with TRBJ1-6; 8 positions agree with TRBD1. Germline lookup yields CDR1 MNHEY and CDR2 SMNVEV (reference sequence). The CDR3 has 18 residues. The J segment lost 10 bases and the V segment lost 5 bases, leaving 19 bases of the junction unmatched. The CDR3 nucleotides read TGTGCCAGCAGTAGCTACGACCGGACAGGGAGGTTTGGATCACCCCTCCACTTT. Translated, it gives CASSSYDRTGRFGSPLHF.

The chain combines TRBV5-4 with TRBJ2-1; 11 nucleotides line up with TRBD2. The CDR3 contains 16 residues. V trimming: 4 bases; J trimming: 7 bases; junction bases outside the gene matches: 10. Germline CDR1 and CDR2: SGHNT and YYREEE (reference sequence). CDR3 loop: CASSVRTSGRVNEQFF. The CDR3 DNA follows: TGTGCCAGCAGCGTAAGAACTAGCGGGAGAGTTAATGAGCAGTTCTTC.

CDR3 bases: TGTGCCAGCAGCTTAGCGGGACTAGCGGAGGACAATGAGCAGTTCTTC. Translated, it gives CASSLAGLAEDNEQFF. The V gene is TRBV11-1, the J gene TRBJ2-1; 11 bases match TRBD2. Germline loops: CDR1 SGHAT, CDR2 FQDESV (reference sequence). J gave up 5 bases and V 0 bases, and 3 bases lay outside the gene matches. The CDR3 is 16 residues long.

V and J are TRBV27 and TRBJ1-6; D gene unclear. Trimming cost V 5 bases and J 7 bases, with 12 bases left between them. This CDR3 is 14 amino acids long. Germline V gene sequence: CDR1 MNHEY, CDR2 SMNVEV (reference sequence). CDR3 sequence (DNA): TGTGCCAGCAGTCCCAACAGAGAGAATTCACCCCTCCACTTT. It encodes CASSPNRENSPLHF.

The chain employs TRBV28 and TRBJ1-3; 7 bases are shared with TRBD1. From germline, CDR1 is MDHEN and CDR2 SYDVKM. The CDR3 consists of 16 residues. Trimming took 2 bases from V and 2 from J; bases not matched to a gene: 6. The CDR3 is CASSLGDSLAGNTIYF. The CDR3 bases are TGTGCCAGCAGTTTAGGGGACAGTTTGGCTGGAAACACCATATATTTT.

This clone was observed a single time. V gene TRBV28 combines with J gene TRBJ1-5; D possibly corresponds to TRBD1 (6 bases). CDR1 is MDHEN and CDR2 is SYDVKM in the germline V gene. There are 15 residues in the CDR3. The germline V and J ends were trimmed by 6 bases and 2 bases, with 14 bases remaining between them. CDR3 sequence (DNA): TGTGCCAGCAGAACCAGGGGATTGGGCAATCAGCCCCAGCATTTT. Encoded protein: CASRTRGLGNQPQHF. Combining the CDR3 with reference TRBV28 and TRBJ1-5 gives the whole variable domain DVKVTQSSRYLVKRTGEKVFLECVQDMDHENMFWYRQDPGLGLRLIYFSYDVKMKEKGDIPEGYSVSREKKERFSLILESASTNQTSMYLCASRTRGLGNQPQHFGDGTRLSIL.

The chain couples TRBV6-1 to TRBJ2-1; tentative D call: TRBD2 (6 bases). The CDR3 sequence is 16 residues long. Germline V gene lookup returns CDR1 MNHNS and CDR2 SASEGT. The V end lost 2 bases, the J end lost 3 bases, and 14 bases lay between the germline ends. DNA of the CDR3: TGTGCCAGCAGTGAAAGGGGTGGACTAAACTACAATGAGCAGTTCTTC. Translated, it gives CASSERGGLNYNEQFF.

The chain employs TRBV7-3 and TRBJ1-1; unclear D gene. Trimming removed 2 bases from V and 5 bases from J, with 9 bases in between. CDR3 length: 13 residues. CDR1 is SGHTA, CDR2 FQGTGA, per germline. As DNA, the CDR3 is TGTGCCAGCAGCTTAGAGCGGTTGACTGAAGCTTTCTTT. This sequence encodes CASSLERLTEAFF.

The gene calls are TRBV5-1 and TRBJ2-5; 8 bases are a match to TRBD2. Germline trimming cut 1 base from V and 5 bases from J; bases unmatched to any gene: 10. The CDR3 has 16 residues. Germline CDR1 and CDR2: SGHRS and YFSETQ. The CDR3 DNA is TGCGCCAGCAGCTTGTTCGGGGGGGCAAGCGGCGAGACCCAGTACTTC. This translates into CASSLFGGASGETQYF.

The CDR3 loop is CASSLWILGQGKDTQYF. CDR3 DNA: TGCGCCAGCAGCTTGTGGATTTTGGGACAGGGTAAAGATACGCAGTATTTT. The chain employs TRBV5-1 and TRBJ2-3; 9 bases are a match to TRBD1. Germline V lookup: CDR1 SGHRS, CDR2 YFSETQ. V was pared by 1 base and J by 5 bases, with 11 bases of the junction left unmatched. This CDR3 contains 17 residues.

The V gene is TRBV23-1, the J gene TRBJ1-5; possibly TRBD1 for D (5 bases). TRBV23-1 is an ORF, and what it does is uncertain. CDR3 length: 14 residues. V was shortened by 4 bases and J by 6 bases, with 13 bases between the two germline ends. Here the CDR3 reads CASSRRGGGQPQHF. DNA for the CDR3: TGCGCCAGCAGTCGGCGCGGGGGTGGTCAGCCCCAGCATTTT.

The V and J genes are TRBV2 and TRBJ1-5, with D possibly matching TRBD1 (6 bases). This CDR3 is built from 14 residues. Trimming stripped 2 bases from V and 7 bases from J, with 12 bases between. In germline, CDR1 is SNHLY, CDR2 FYNNEI. DNA for the CDR3: TGTGCCAGCAGTGAAATACAGGGCTGGCAGCCCCAGCATTTT. This gives the protein CASSEIQGWQPQHF. Based on the CDR3 plus reference TRBV2 and TRBJ1-5, the full variable domain is EPEVTQTPSHQVTQMGQEVILRCVPISNHLYFYWYRQILGQKVEFLVSFYNNEISEKSEIFDDQFSVERPDGSNFTLKIRSTKLEDSAMYFCASSEIQGWQPQHFGDGTRLSIL.